Presented here are 17 T cell receptor beta chains from one specimen sequenced in a study of blood T cell repertoires in COVID-19. Repertoires were generated with immunoSEQ multiplex PCR, while TCRdb's copy carries only in-frame clones and drops some. The data contain a few hundred thousand clones, about 88% of them singletons. The sequenced sample was peripheral blood. These receptors all stem from a man aged 18-30 years with active or convalescent COVID-19.

This clone was observed a handful of times. V gene TRBV7-9 combines with J gene TRBJ2-3, with 10 bases that match TRBD2. The CDR3 is 15 amino acids. Trimming removed 8 bases from V and 8 bases from J; junction bases left unmatched: 13. Germline CDR1 reads SEHNR; CDR2 reads FQNEAQ (reference sequence). CDR3 DNA: TGTGCCAGCGGACATACTAGCGGGGCCCTCGGTACGCAGTATTTT. It encodes CASGHTSGALGTQYF.

V is TRBV5-1 and J is TRBJ1-2; D remains unclear. Deletions cut 4 bases from V and 8 bases from J, with 12 bases between. This CDR3 region has 12 residues. Germline V gene lookup returns CDR1 SGHRS and CDR2 YFSETQ. The CDR3 reads CASSLNGEGYTF. CDR3 coding DNA: TGCGCCAGCAGCCTAAACGGGGAAGGCTACACCTTC.

This chain links TRBV30 with TRBJ1-5; tentatively, D is TRBD1 (5 bases). CDR3 length: 13 amino acids. Germline lookup yields CDR1 GTSNPN and CDR2 SVGIG (reference sequence). V gave up 2 bases and J gave up 5 bases, with 10 bases separating them. In nucleotides, the CDR3 is TGTGCCTGGAGTACCGGGGGTGATCAGCCCCAGCATTTT. Translated, it gives CAWSTGGDQPQHF. Together with reference TRBV30 and TRBJ1-5, the CDR3 gives the full variable domain: SQTIHQWPATLVQPVGSPLSLECTVEGTSNPNLYWYRQAAGRGLQLLFYSVGIGQISSEVPQNLSASRPQDRQFILSSKKLLLSDSGFYLCAWSTGGDQPQHFGDGTRLSIL.

The gene calls are TRBV18 and TRBJ1-1; 8 bases align to TRBD1. The CDR3 consists of 15 residues. The J segment lost 4 bases and the V segment lost 4 bases, leaving 8 bases of the junction unmatched. Germline V CDR1 and CDR2: KGHSH, LQKENI. The CDR3 nucleotides read TGTGCCAGCTCACGAACGACAGGGGCAGGCACTGAAGCTTTCTTT. This encodes CASSRTTGAGTEAFF.

This clone was observed at least ten times. The genes are TRBV7-9 and TRBJ2-7; 10 bases map to TRBD2. The V segment lost 5 bases and the J segment 3 bases; nucleotides outside the gene matches: 7. CDR1 SEHNR and CDR2 FQNEAQ come from the germline V gene (reference sequence). CDR3 size: 15 residues. CDR3 coding DNA: TGTGCCAGCAGCCATACGAGCGGGAGGGGCTACGAGCAGTACTTC. This sequence encodes CASSHTSGRGYEQYF.

This sequence joins TRBV9 and TRBJ2-7; TRBD2 agrees at 10 bases. Losses at the gene ends were 4 bases for V and 5 bases for J; bases not matched to a gene: 6. The CDR3 has 14 residues. The germline gives CDR1 SGDLS, CDR2 YYNGEE. CDR3 region: CASSSQRGGDEQYF. The CDR3 DNA follows: TGTGCCAGCAGCTCCCAGCGGGGGGGCGACGAGCAGTACTTC.

This clone occurred once. The chain is built from TRBV12-3 or TRBV12-4 and TRBJ2-1, with a tentative D call TRBD2 (5 bases). V shed 3 bases and J shed 8 bases, with 11 bases lying between them. The CDR3 runs to 13 residues. The CDR3: CASSFRGFYEQFF. DNA of the CDR3: TGTGCCAGCAGTTTTCGGGGATTCTATGAGCAGTTCTTC.

The chain couples TRBV6-5 to TRBJ2-7; 8 bases match TRBD1. Germline loops: CDR1 MNHEY, CDR2 SVGAGI. Unmatched junction bases numbered 9, after V lost 6 bases and J lost 5 bases. CDR3 length equals 14 residues. The DNA for the CDR3 is TGTGCCAGCAGCTACCGGGACAGGCTAGACGAGCAGTACTTC. Residues: CASSYRDRLDEQYF.

The rearrangement links TRBV7-8 to TRBJ2-3, with D possibly TRBD2 on 5 matching bases. Germline V CDR1 and CDR2: SGHVS, FQNEAQ. Trimming shortened V by 8 bases and J by 7 bases, and 16 bases separated the two germline ends. The CDR3 extends over 13 amino acids. In DNA, the CDR3 is TGTGCCAGCCGATTATCCCCGGGGAATACGCAGTATTTT. Its protein is CASRLSPGNTQYF.

The DNA of the CDR3 is TGTGCCAGCAGTGCTCAACCGGGACTAACCACAGATACGCAGTATTTT. This codes for CASSAQPGLTTDTQYF. V usage is TRBV6-4 and J usage is TRBJ2-3; 7 nucleotides match TRBD2. V gave up 4 bases and J gave up 2 bases; unmatched junction bases: 9. This CDR3 comprises 16 residues. The germline gives CDR1 MRHNA, CDR2 SNTAGT.

V and J are TRBV6-5 and TRBJ2-1; 9 bases fit TRBD2. The germline V gene encodes CDR1 MNHEY and CDR2 SVGAGI. The CDR3 sequence is 15 residues long. Losses at the gene ends were 2 bases for V and 7 bases for J; bases not matched to a gene: 6. CDR3 in amino acids: CASSYVGLAFNEQFF. The DNA for the CDR3 is TGTGCCAGCAGTTACGTGGGACTAGCTTTTAATGAGCAGTTCTTC.

This chain uses TRBV14 with TRBJ2-4; D might be TRBD1 (6 bases). The CDR3 runs to 14 residues. Trimming pared 3 bases from V and 5 bases from J, leaving 11 bases between. Looked up from germline, CDR1 is SGHDN and CDR2 is FVKESK. CDR3 bases: TGTGCCAGCAGCCATCCTTGGACAGAAAACATTCAGTACTTC. Its translation: CASSHPWTENIQYF.

The chain combines TRBV28 with TRBJ2-5, with D tentatively TRBD1 (5 bases). V was trimmed by 5 bases and J by 9 bases, leaving 10 bases between them. The CDR3 covers 11 residues. Germline loops: CDR1 MDHEN, CDR2 SYDVKM. CDR3 sequence reads: CASSKQASQYF. The CDR3 bases are TGTGCCAGCAGTAAACAGGCGTCCCAGTACTTC.

As DNA, the CDR3 is TGTGCCAGCAGCTCTTCTAGCGGGAGTGGGTACGAGCAGTACTTC. Its protein is CASSSSSGSGYEQYF. The rearrangement links TRBV11-2 to TRBJ2-7; 10 bases are shared with TRBD2. With 4 bases clipped from V and 4 bases from J, the junction kept 7 bases outside the gene matches. CDR1 SGHAT and CDR2 FQNNGV come from the germline V gene. CDR3 size: 15 residues. The complete variable domain, with remaining parts taken from reference TRBV11-2 and TRBJ2-7, reads EAGVAQSPRYKIIEKRQSVAFWCNPISGHATLYWYQQILGQGPKLLIQFQNNGVVDDSQLPKDRFSAERLKGVDSTLKIQPAKLEDSAVYLCASSSSSGSGYEQYFGPGTRLTVT.

This rearrangement joins TRBV2 to TRBJ2-5; tentatively, D is TRBD2 (6 bases). This CDR3 has 16 residues. Germline V lookup: CDR1 SNHLY, CDR2 FYNNEI. The germline V and J ends were trimmed by 6 bases and 3 bases, with 20 bases remaining between them. The CDR3 DNA is TGTGCCAGCAGACGAGGACTACTAACCGACGAAGAGACCCAGTACTTC. It yields the protein CASRRGLLTDEETQYF.

The chain links TRBV12-5 to TRBJ2-7; no clear D. Deletions cut 5 bases from V and 3 bases from J, with 5 bases between. Germline lookup yields CDR1 LGHNT and CDR2 FRNRAP. The CDR3 contains 11 residues. The CDR3 DNA is TGTGCTAGTGGTAATCACTACGAGCAGTACTTC. Translated: CASGNHYEQYF.

This chain connects TRBV9 to TRBJ1-1; a possible D gene is TRBD1 (5 bases). Trimming shortened V by 1 base and J by 4 bases, and 14 bases separated the two germline ends. Per germline, CDR1 SGDLS and CDR2 YYNGEE. The CDR3 consists of 15 residues. CDR3 residues: CASSVQGQGLTEAFF. The CDR3 coding sequence is TGTGCCAGCAGCGTACAGGGCCAGGGTCTCACTGAAGCTTTCTTT. Combining the CDR3 with reference TRBV9 and TRBJ1-1 gives the whole variable domain DSGVTQTPKHLITATGQRVTLRCSPRSGDLSVYWYQQSLDQGLQFLIQYYNGEERAKGNILERFSAQQFPDLHSELNLSSLELGDSALYFCASSVQGQGLTEAFFGQGTRLTVV.